Below, 14 T cell receptor beta chains from the same sample are listed, as sequenced in a study of T-cell reconstitution after alpha-beta-depleted transplantation in children. TCRbeta library preparation incorporated unique molecular identifiers. TCRdb itself ran the PCR reads through MiXCR, one entry per CDR3 protein. The data contain around 96,000 distinct CDR3 sequences, about 12% of them singletons. The sequencing here drew on PBMCs from the stem cell graft donor, taken from the stem cell graft. These receptors came from a human donor who donated a stem cell graft to a child with inherited bone marrow failure.

This clonotype has ten or more counts. The rearrangement joins TRBV20-1 to TRBJ1-6; D unresolved. Germline-derived CDR1 and CDR2 are DFQATT and SNEGSKA (reference sequence). Trimming took 4 bases from V and 7 from J, leaving 11 bases between them. The CDR3 is made up of 13 amino acids. The CDR3 loop is CSAIPGMNSPLHF. The CDR3 bases are TGCAGTGCTATCCCGGGGATGAATTCACCCCTCCACTTT.

This clonotype was seen many times. The J gene is TRBJ1-5, the V gene TRBV7-9, with a weak D call TRBD1 (5 bases). Germline values: CDR1 SEHNR, CDR2 FQNEAQ (reference sequence). With 5 bases removed from V and 0 bases from J, the gap between germline ends came to 11 bases. This CDR3 has 15 residues. This CDR3 is CASSPSGYSNQPQHF. DNA for the CDR3: TGTGCCAGCAGCCCTTCAGGGTATAGCAATCAGCCCCAGCATTTT.

This clonotype was seen at least ten times. V and J are TRBV20-1 and TRBJ2-1; 10 bases line up with TRBD2. CDR1 DFQATT and CDR2 SNEGSKA come from the germline V gene (reference sequence). The CDR3 has 16 residues. Trimming at V came to 1 base and at J to 0 bases, leaving 3 bases not matched to a gene. The DNA for the CDR3 is TGCAGTGCTAGAGCGGCTAGCGGGAGCTCCTACAATGAGCAGTTCTTC. It is translated as CSARAASGSSYNEQFF.

There are many counts of this clonotype. This chain links TRBV6-4 with TRBJ2-1; tentative D call: TRBD2 (6 bases). Trimming took off 5 bases at V and 2 bases at J, with 13 bases between the two ends. The CDR3 consists of 15 residues. Germline V gives CDR1 MRHNA, CDR2 SNTAGT. The CDR3 loop is CASSPRDSTYNEQFF. CDR3 coding DNA: TGTGCCAGCAGTCCCCGGGACTCCACCTACAATGAGCAGTTCTTC.

This clonotype was found many times. The chain combines TRBV5-1 with TRBJ2-5; 12 nucleotides line up with TRBD2. Germline V gene sequence: CDR1 SGHRS, CDR2 YFSETQ. This CDR3 region has 18 residues. V shed 0 bases, J shed 2 bases, and the junction held 8 bases outside the gene matches. For the CDR3, the DNA is TGCGCCAGCAGCTTGGAGCCTAGCGGGAGGGCGGGGCAAGAGACCCAGTACTTC. Amino acid sequence: CASSLEPSGRAGQETQYF.

This chain uses TRBV2 with TRBJ2-5; D gene unclear. V was shortened by 2 bases and J by 5 bases, with 21 bases between the two germline ends. This CDR3 region has 17 residues. Germline V lookup: CDR1 SNHLY, CDR2 FYNNEI. Written as DNA, the CDR3 is TGTGCCAGCAGTGAACCCCCTCCAGTACGCGGAAGGGAGACCCAGTACTTC. This gives the protein CASSEPPPVRGRETQYF.

This clonotype was seen at least ten times. The V gene is TRBV28, the J gene TRBJ2-3; D call uncertain. V lost 0 bases and J 3 bases, leaving 7 bases between the germline ends. This CDR3 comprises 14 residues. Germline CDR1 and CDR2: MDHEN and SYDVKM. The CDR3: CASSLWGRTDTQYF. Written as DNA, the CDR3 is TGTGCCAGCAGTTTATGGGGAAGGACAGATACGCAGTATTTT.

This clonotype has ten or more counts. The chain employs TRBV10-3 and TRBJ2-7; D uncertain. CDR1 and CDR2 (germline): ENHRY, SYGVKD. This CDR3 is 11 amino acids long. V gave up 3 bases and J gave up 4 bases, with 4 bases separating them. The CDR3 is CAISERYEQYF. The CDR3 DNA is TGTGCCATCAGTGAACGGTACGAGCAGTACTTC.

This clonotype was observed at least ten times. The rearrangement uses TRBV11-2 and TRBJ2-2; D might be TRBD1 (5 bases). The CDR3 spans 14 residues. Between the trimmed V and J ends, which lost 2 bases and 6 bases, there was a span of 10 bases. Germline-derived CDR1 and CDR2 are SGHAT and FQNNGV. CDR3: CASSLIRVAGELFF. The CDR3 bases are TGTGCCAGCAGCTTAATCAGGGTCGCCGGGGAGCTGTTTTTT. The full variable domain, rest sourced from reference TRBV11-2 and TRBJ2-2, is EAGVAQSPRYKIIEKRQSVAFWCNPISGHATLYWYQQILGQGPKLLIQFQNNGVVDDSQLPKDRFSAERLKGVDSTLKIQPAKLEDSAVYLCASSLIRVAGELFFGEGSRLTVL.

This clonotype was found many times. The genes are TRBV10-3 and TRBJ2-6; D gene uncertain. V was pared by 0 bases and J by 2 bases, with 5 bases between. Germline values: CDR1 ENHRY, CDR2 SYGVKD. This CDR3 comprises 15 residues. CDR3 amino acids: CAISESGAGANVLTF. CDR3 sequence (DNA): TGTGCCATCAGTGAGTCTGGGGCTGGGGCCAACGTCCTGACTTTC.

This clonotype was observed at least ten times. V is TRBV7-9 and J is TRBJ2-7; no clear D. CDR3 length: 13 amino acids. Trimming removed 4 bases from V and 3 bases from J, with 10 bases in between. The V gene's germline CDR1 is SEHNR and CDR2 FQNEAQ (reference sequence). CDR3 residues: CASSSSDIYEQYF. CDR3 bases: TGTGCCAGCAGCTCTTCAGACATCTACGAGCAGTACTTC.

This clonotype was picked up many times. The rearrangement links TRBV7-9 to TRBJ1-1, with 7 bases matching TRBD1. Germline trimming cut 1 base from V and 6 bases from J; bases unmatched to any gene: 5. The CDR3 is made up of 14 amino acids. Germline CDR1 is SEHNR and CDR2 is FQNEAQ (reference sequence). DNA of the CDR3: TGTGCCAGCAGCTTAGTTTACAGGGGTGCTGAAGCTTTCTTT. This translates into CASSLVYRGAEAFF.

There are a few counts of this clonotype. Given a much more abundant clone one base away, this may be a read error. Here the CDR3 reads CASSLGRDRDQYF. The CDR3 coding sequence is TGTGCCAGCAGTCTCGGGAGGGATCGCGATCAGTACTTC. The genes are TRBV28 and TRBJ2-7; 8 bases are a match to TRBD2. Unmatched junction bases numbered 10, after V lost 5 bases and J lost 10 bases. Germline V gene data show CDR1 as MDHEN and CDR2 as SYDVKM. This CDR3 comprises 13 residues.

The sample holds many counts of this clonotype. This chain links TRBV7-3 with TRBJ2-7; perhaps TRBD2 as D (6 bases). CDR1 is SGHTA and CDR2 is FQGTGA in the germline V gene. The CDR3 length is 14 residues. The V end lost 5 bases, the J end lost 2 bases, and 13 bases lay between the germline ends. CDR3 DNA: TGTGCCAGCAGCCTGGGGGGAGGCACCTACGAGCAGTACTTC. Its translation: CASSLGGGTYEQYF.